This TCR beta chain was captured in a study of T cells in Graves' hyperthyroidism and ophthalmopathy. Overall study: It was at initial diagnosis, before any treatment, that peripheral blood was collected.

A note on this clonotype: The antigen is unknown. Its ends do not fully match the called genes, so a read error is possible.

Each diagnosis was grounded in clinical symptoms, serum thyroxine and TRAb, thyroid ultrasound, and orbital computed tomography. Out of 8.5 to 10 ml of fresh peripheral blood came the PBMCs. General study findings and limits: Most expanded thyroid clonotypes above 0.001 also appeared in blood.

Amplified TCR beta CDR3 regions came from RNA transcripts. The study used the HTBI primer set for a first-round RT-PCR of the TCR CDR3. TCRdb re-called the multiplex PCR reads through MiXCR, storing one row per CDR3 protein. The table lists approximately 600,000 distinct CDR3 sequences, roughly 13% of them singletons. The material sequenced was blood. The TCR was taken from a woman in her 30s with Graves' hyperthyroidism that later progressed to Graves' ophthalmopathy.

The chain's CDR3 is CASSQISHQKGYAF. In DNA form, the CDR3 reads TGCGCCAGCAGCCAAATCAGTCATCAGAAAGGCTACGCCTTC. J is TRBJ1-2 and V is TRBV4-1; no firm D call. Germline CDR1 is MGHRA and CDR2 is YSYEKL. This CDR3 comprises 14 residues.